Sequencing of this TCR beta chain was carried out in a study of T cells in Graves' hyperthyroidism and ophthalmopathy. The CDR3 length is 14 residues. Germline assignment: CDR1 SEHNR and CDR2 FQNEAQ (reference sequence). The J segment lost 3 bases and the V segment lost 5 bases, leaving 6 bases of the junction unmatched. RNA transcripts provided the source from which TCR beta CDR3 regions were amplified. The HTBI primer set was used in a first-round RT-PCR of the TCR CDR3. Via MiXCR, TCRdb re-called the multiplex PCR reads, giving one row per CDR3 protein. The sample lists a few hundred thousand distinct CDR3 sequences, about a fifth occurring once. This clonotype was seen ten or more times. Its target is unknown. Not enrolled were patients with uncontrolled infection, other autoimmune disease, pregnancy or lactation. General study results and limits: Separation of ophthalmopathy from stable hyperthyroidism was achieved by a 13 V-J model.

The sequenced material came from blood. V usage is TRBV7-9 and J usage is TRBJ1-1, with TRBD1 identical over 7 bases. The receptor's source is a man younger than 35 with Graves' hyperthyroidism. Written as DNA, the CDR3 is TGTGCCAGCAGCATAACAGGGGCGGACACTGAAGCTTTCTTT. Amino acids: CASSITGADTEAFF.